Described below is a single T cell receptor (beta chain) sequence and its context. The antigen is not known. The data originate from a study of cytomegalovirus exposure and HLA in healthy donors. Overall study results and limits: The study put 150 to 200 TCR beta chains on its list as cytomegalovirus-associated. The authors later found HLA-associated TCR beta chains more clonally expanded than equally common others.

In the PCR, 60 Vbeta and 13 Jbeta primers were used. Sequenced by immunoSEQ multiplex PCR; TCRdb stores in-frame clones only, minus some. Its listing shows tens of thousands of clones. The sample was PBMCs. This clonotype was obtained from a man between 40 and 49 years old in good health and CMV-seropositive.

The CDR3 DNA follows: TGTGCCAGCAGGGATACGGACAGTAGCAATCAGCCCCAGCATTTT. Protein product: CASRDTDSSNQPQHF. This chain joins TRBV28 and TRBJ1-5, with TRBD1 as a possible D gene (6 bases). The germline CDR1 and CDR2 sequences are MDHEN and SYDVKM. Trimming removed 6 bases from V and 0 bases from J, with 12 bases in between. This CDR3 has 15 amino acids.